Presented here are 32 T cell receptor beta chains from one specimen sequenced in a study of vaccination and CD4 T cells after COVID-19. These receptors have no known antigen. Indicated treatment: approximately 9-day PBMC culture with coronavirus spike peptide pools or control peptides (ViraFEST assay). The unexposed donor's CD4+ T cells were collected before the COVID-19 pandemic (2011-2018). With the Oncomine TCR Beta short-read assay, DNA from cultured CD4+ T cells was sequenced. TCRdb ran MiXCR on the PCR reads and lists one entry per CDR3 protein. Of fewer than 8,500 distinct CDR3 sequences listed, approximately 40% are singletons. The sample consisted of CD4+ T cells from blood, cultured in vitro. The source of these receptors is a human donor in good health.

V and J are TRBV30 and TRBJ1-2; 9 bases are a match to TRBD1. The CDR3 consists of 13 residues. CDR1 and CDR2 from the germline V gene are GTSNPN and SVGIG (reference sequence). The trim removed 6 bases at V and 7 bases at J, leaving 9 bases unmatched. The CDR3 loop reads CACQTGGAGGYTF. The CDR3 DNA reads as TGTGCCTGTCAAACAGGGGGCGCCGGTGGCTACACCTTC.

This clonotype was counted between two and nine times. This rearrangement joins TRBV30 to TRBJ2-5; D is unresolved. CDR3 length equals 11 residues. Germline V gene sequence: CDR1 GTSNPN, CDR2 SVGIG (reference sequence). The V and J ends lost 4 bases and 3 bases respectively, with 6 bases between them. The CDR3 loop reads CAWTDKETQYF. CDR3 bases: TGTGCCTGGACCGACAAAGAGACCCAGTACTTC.

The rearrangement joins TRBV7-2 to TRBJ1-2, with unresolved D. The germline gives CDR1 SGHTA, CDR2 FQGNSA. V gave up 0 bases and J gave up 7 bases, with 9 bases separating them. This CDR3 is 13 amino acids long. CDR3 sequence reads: CASSLAVAGGYTF. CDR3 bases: TGTGCCAGCAGCTTAGCGGTAGCGGGTGGCTACACCTTC.

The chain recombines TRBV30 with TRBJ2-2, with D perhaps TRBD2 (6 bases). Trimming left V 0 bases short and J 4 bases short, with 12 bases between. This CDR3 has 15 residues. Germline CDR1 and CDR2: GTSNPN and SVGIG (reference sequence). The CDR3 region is CAWSVTIGGTGELFF. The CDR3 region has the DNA TGTGCCTGGAGTGTAACGATCGGGGGCACCGGGGAGCTGTTTTTT.

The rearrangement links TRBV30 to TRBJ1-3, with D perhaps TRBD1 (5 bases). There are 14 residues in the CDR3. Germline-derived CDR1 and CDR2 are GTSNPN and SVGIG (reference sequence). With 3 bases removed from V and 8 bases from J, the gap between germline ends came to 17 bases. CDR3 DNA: TGTGCCTGGAGGACGGGACTTCCGATAGACACCATATATTTT. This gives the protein CAWRTGLPIDTIYF.

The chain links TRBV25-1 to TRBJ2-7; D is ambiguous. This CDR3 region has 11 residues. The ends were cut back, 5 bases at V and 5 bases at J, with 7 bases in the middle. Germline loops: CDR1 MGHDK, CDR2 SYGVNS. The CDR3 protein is CASSNGDEQYF. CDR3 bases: TGTGCCAGCAGTAATGGGGACGAGCAGTACTTC.

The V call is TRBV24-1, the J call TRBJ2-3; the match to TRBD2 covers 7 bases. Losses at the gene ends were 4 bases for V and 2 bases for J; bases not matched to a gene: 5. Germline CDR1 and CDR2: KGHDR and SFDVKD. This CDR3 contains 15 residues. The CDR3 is CATSEGGTATDTQYF. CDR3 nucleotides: TGTGCCACCAGTGAGGGGGGGACGGCCACAGATACGCAGTATTTT.

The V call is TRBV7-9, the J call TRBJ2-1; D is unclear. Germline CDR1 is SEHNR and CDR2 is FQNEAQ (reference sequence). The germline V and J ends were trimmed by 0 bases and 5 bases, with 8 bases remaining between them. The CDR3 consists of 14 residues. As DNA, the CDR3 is TGTGCCAGCAGCTTAGCAGGGCCCCACAATGAGCAGTTCTTC. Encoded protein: CASSLAGPHNEQFF. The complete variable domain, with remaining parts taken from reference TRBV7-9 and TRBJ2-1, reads DTGVSQNPRHKITKRGQNVTFRCDPISEHNRLYWYRQTLGQGPEFLTYFQNEAQLEKSRLLSDRFSAERPKGSFSTLEIQRTEQGDSAMYLCASSLAGPHNEQFFGPGTRLTVL.

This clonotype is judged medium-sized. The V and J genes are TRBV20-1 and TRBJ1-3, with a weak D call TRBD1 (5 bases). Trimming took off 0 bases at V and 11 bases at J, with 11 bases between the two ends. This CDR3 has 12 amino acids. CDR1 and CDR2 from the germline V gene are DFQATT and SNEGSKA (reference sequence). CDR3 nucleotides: TGCAGTGCTAGAGATGGTCCAGGGCCCATATATTTT. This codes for CSARDGPGPIYF.

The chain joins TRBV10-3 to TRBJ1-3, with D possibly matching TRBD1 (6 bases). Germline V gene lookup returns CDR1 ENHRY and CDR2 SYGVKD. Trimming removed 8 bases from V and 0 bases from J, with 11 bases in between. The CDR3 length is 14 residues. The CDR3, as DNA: TGTGCCATCGGACGGGACACCTCTGGAAACACCATATATTTT. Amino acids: CAIGRDTSGNTIYF.

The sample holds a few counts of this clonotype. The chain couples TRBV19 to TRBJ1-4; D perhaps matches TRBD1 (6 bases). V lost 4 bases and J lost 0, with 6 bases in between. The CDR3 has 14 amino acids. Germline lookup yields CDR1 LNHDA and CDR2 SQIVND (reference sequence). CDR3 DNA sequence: TGTGCCAGTAGTAGGACAGCAACTAATGAAAAACTGTTTTTT. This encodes CASSRTATNEKLFF.

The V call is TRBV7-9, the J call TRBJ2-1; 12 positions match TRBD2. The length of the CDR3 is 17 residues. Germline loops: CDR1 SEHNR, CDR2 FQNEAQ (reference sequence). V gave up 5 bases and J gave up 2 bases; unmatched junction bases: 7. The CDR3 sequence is CASSAKLAGGTYNEQFF. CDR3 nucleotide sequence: TGTGCCAGCAGCGCAAAACTAGCGGGAGGTACCTACAATGAGCAGTTCTTC.

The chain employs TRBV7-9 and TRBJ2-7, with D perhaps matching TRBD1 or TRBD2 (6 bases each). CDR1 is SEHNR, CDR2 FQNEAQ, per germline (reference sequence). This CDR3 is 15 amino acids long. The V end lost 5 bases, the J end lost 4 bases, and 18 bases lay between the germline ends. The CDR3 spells CASSPGGGLRYEQYF. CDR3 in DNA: TGTGCCAGCAGCCCCGGAGGGGGGCTGAGGTACGAGCAGTACTTC.

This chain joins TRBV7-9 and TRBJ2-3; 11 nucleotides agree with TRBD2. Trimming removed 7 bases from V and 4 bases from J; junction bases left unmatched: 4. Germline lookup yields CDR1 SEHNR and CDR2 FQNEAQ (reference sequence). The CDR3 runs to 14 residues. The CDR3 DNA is TGTGCCAGCAATGTAGCGGGAGGGCCAGATACGCAGTATTTT. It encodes CASNVAGGPDTQYF.

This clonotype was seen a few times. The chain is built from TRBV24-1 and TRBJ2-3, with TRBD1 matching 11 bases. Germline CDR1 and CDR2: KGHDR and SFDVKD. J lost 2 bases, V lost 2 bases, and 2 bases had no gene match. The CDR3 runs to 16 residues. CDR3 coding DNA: TGTGCCACCAGTGATTCGGACAGGGGGCCCACAGATACGCAGTATTTT. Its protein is CATSDSDRGPTDTQYF.

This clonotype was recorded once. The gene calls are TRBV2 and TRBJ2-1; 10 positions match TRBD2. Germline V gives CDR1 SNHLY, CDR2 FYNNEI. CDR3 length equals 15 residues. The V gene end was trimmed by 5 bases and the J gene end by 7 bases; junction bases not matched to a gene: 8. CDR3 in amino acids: CASSTSGRAGNEQFF. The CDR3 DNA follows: TGTGCCAGCAGTACGAGCGGGAGGGCCGGGAATGAGCAGTTCTTC.

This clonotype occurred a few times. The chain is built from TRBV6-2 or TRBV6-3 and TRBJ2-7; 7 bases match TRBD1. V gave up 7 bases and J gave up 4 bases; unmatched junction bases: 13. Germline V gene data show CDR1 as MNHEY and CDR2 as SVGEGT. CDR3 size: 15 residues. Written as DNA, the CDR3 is TGTGCCAGCAAAGAAAACTCAGGGGGAAGTTACGAGCAGTACTTC. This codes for CASKENSGGSYEQYF.

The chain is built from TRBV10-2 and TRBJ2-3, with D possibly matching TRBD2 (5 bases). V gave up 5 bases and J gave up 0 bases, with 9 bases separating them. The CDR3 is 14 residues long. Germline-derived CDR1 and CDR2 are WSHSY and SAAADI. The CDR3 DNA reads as TGCGCCAGCAGTAGCGGAGCTAGCACAGATACGCAGTATTTT. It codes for CASSSGASTDTQYF.

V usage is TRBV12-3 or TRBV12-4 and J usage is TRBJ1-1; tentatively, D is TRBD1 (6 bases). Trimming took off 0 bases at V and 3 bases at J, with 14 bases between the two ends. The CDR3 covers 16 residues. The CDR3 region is CASSLARGGAHTEAFF. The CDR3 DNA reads TGTGCCAGCAGTTTAGCGAGGGGGGGGGCGCACACTGAAGCTTTCTTT.

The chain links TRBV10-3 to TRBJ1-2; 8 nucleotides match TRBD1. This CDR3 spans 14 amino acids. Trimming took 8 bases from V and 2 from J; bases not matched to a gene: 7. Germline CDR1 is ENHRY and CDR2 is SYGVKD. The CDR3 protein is CAIRRDRRNYGYTF. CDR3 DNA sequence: TGTGCCATCCGCCGGGACAGGCGCAACTATGGCTACACCTTC.

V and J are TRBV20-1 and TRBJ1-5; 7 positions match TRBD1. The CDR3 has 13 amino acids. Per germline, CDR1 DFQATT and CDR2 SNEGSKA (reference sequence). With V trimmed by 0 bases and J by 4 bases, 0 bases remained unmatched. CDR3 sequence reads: CSAREGQNQPQHF. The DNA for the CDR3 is TGCAGTGCTAGAGAGGGACAGAATCAGCCCCAGCATTTT.

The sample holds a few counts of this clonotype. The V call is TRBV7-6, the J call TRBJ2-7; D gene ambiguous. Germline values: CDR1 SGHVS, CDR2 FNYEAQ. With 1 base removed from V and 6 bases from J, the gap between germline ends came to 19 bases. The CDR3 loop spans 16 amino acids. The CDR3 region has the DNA TGTGCCAGCAGCTTAGTCGGTGGCACTTCGGTCGGCGAGCAGTACTTC. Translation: CASSLVGGTSVGEQYF.

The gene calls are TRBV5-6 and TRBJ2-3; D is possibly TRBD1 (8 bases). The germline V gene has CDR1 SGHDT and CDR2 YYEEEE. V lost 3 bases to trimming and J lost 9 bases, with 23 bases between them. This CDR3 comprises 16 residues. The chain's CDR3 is CASSWGGTGGKITQYF. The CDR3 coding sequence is TGTGCCAGCAGCTGGGGGGGGACAGGAGGGAAGATAACGCAGTATTTT.

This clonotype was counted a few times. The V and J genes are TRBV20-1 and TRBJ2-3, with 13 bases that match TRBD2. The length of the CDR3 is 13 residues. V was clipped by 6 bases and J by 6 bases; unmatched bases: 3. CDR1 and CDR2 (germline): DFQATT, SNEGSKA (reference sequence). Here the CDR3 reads CSALTSGRDTQYF. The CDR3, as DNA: TGCAGTGCCTTGACTAGCGGGAGGGATACGCAGTATTTT.

The CDR3 coding sequence is TGTGCCAGCACCGTAGGGGACAGGGGGTACGAGCAGTACTTC. It translates to CASTVGDRGYEQYF. The V call is TRBV12-3 or TRBV12-4, the J call TRBJ2-7; 11 bases map to TRBD1. The CDR3 consists of 14 residues. V shed 7 bases, J shed 4 bases, and the junction held 6 bases outside the gene matches.

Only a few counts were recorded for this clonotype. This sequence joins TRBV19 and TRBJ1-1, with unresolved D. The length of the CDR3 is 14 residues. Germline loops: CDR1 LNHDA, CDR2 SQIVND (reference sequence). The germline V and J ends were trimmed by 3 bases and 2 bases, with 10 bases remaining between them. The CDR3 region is CASSILAGNTEAFF. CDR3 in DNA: TGTGCCAGTAGTATTTTGGCAGGAAACACTGAAGCTTTCTTT.

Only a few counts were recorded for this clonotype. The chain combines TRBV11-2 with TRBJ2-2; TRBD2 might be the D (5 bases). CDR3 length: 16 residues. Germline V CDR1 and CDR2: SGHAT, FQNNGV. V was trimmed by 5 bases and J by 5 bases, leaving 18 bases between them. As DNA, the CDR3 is TGTGCCAGCAGCCCCCTCAGAGGGCGTGGGACCGGGGAGCTGTTTTTT. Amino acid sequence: CASSPLRGRGTGELFF. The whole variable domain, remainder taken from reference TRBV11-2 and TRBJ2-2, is EAGVAQSPRYKIIEKRQSVAFWCNPISGHATLYWYQQILGQGPKLLIQFQNNGVVDDSQLPKDRFSAERLKGVDSTLKIQPAKLEDSAVYLCASSPLRGRGTGELFFGEGSRLTVL.

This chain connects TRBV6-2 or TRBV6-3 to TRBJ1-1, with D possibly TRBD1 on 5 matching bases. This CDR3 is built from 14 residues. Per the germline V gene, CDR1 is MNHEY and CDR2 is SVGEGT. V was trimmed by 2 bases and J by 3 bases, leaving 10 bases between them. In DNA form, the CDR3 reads TGTGCCAGCAGTTACGCGGGGCCCCACACTGAAGCTTTCTTT. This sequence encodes CASSYAGPHTEAFF.

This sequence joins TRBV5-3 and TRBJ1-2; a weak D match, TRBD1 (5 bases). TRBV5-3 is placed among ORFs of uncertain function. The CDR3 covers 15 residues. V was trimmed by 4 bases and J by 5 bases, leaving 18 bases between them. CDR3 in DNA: TGTGCCAGAAGCCTCAGACCCGGGACGGAGTATGGCTACACCTTC. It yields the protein CARSLRPGTEYGYTF.

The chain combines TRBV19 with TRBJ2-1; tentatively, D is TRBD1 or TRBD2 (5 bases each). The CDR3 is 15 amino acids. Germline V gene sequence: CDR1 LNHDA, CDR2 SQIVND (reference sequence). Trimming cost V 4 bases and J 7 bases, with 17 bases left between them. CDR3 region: CASSRRVPGLNEQFF. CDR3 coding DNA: TGTGCCAGTAGTAGGCGGGTTCCAGGGTTAAATGAGCAGTTCTTC.

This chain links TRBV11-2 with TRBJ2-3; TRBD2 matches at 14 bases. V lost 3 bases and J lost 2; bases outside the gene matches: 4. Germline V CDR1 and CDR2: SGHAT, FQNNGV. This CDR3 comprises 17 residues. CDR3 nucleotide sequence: TGTGCCAGCAGCTTTGGACTAGCGGGGGGCCCCACAGATACGCAGTATTTT. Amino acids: CASSFGLAGGPTDTQYF. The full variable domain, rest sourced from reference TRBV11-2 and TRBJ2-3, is EAGVAQSPRYKIIEKRQSVAFWCNPISGHATLYWYQQILGQGPKLLIQFQNNGVVDDSQLPKDRFSAERLKGVDSTLKIQPAKLEDSAVYLCASSFGLAGGPTDTQYFGPGTRLTVL.

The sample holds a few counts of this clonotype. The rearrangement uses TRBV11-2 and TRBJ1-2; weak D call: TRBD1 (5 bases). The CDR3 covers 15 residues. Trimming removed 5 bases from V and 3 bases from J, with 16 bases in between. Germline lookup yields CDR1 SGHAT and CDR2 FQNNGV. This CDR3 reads CASSPRGVSDYGYTF. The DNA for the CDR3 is TGTGCCAGCAGCCCGCGAGGGGTTTCAGACTATGGCTACACCTTC.